The 8 T cell receptor beta chains given below trace back to one sample, sequenced in a study of T-cell reconstitution after alpha-beta-depleted transplantation in children. During its preparation, the TCRbeta library received unique molecular identifiers. MiXCR, run by TCRdb on the PCR reads, gives a single entry per CDR3 protein. The sample yields 450,000 to 600,000 distinct CDR3 sequences, roughly 33% seen once. Source: PBMCs from the stem cell graft donor, taken from the stem cell graft. The source is a human donor who donated a stem cell graft to a child with aplastic anemia.

V and J are TRBV20-1 and TRBJ2-7, with TRBD2 identical over 10 bases. Germline trimming cut 5 bases from V and 5 bases from J; bases unmatched to any gene: 18. Germline CDR1 and CDR2: DFQATT and SNEGSKA (reference sequence). The CDR3 consists of 17 residues. CDR3 protein: CSAPGLRLAGLPDEQYF. DNA of the CDR3: TGCAGTGCTCCCGGCCTGAGACTAGCGGGCCTCCCGGACGAGCAGTACTTC.

The CDR3 here is CASSLVYDRDETQYF. The CDR3 DNA reads TGTGCCAGCAGCTTGGTATACGACAGGGACGAGACCCAGTACTTC. V usage is TRBV5-6 and J usage is TRBJ2-5, with 7 bases identical to TRBD1. The CDR3 covers 15 residues. Germline trimming cut 0 bases from V and 5 bases from J; bases unmatched to any gene: 7. The germline gives CDR1 SGHDT, CDR2 YYEEEE.

CDR3 in amino acids: CSATEGATNEKLFF. CDR3 coding DNA: TGCAGTGCTACCGAGGGGGCAACTAATGAAAAACTGTTTTTT. J is TRBJ1-4 and V is TRBV20-1, with a weak D call TRBD1 (6 bases). The ends were cut back, 4 bases at V and 0 bases at J, with 9 bases in the middle. The CDR3 runs 14 residues. CDR1 is DFQATT, CDR2 SNEGSKA, per germline (reference sequence).

The V call is TRBV29-1, the J call TRBJ2-3; D tentatively reads TRBD1 or TRBD2 (6 bases each). Germline loops: CDR1 SQVTM, CDR2 ANQGSEA. There are 12 residues in the CDR3. V lost 4 bases and J 8 bases, leaving 13 bases between the germline ends. CDR3 DNA: TGCAGCGTTGCGTTCGGGGGCAGTACGCAGTATTTT. It translates to CSVAFGGSTQYF.

In DNA, the CDR3 is TGCGCCAGCAGCTTCGATGCGAGGGTAGCGCCCCAGCATTTT. Amino acid sequence: CASSFDARVAPQHF. V gene TRBV5-1 combines with J gene TRBJ1-5; D not resolved. V was trimmed by 2 bases and J by 9 bases, leaving 15 bases between them. Germline CDR1 is SGHRS and CDR2 is YFSETQ. This CDR3 is 14 amino acids long.

The chain uses TRBV10-3 and TRBJ2-7; no definite D call. V was cut by 0 bases and J by 1 base, with 10 bases left in between. From germline, CDR1 is ENHRY and CDR2 SYGVKD. The CDR3 is 15 residues long. CDR3 nucleotides: TGTGCCATCAGTGAGTCGACGGACGGGTCCTACGAGCAGTACGTC. This gives the protein CAISESTDGSYEQYV.

This clonotype has just a few counts. The chain is built from TRBV29-1 and TRBJ2-5; D might be TRBD1 (5 bases). This CDR3 has 13 amino acids. CDR1 and CDR2 (germline): SQVTM, ANQGSEA. Trimming shortened V by 6 bases and J by 2 bases, and 13 bases separated the two germline ends. The CDR3 protein is CSVQARAQETQYF. CDR3 bases: TGCAGCGTCCAGGCCAGGGCGCAAGAGACCCAGTACTTC.

The V call is TRBV12-3 or TRBV12-4, the J call TRBJ2-5, with D possibly being TRBD1 (5 bases). The V gene lost 1 base and the J gene lost 4 bases, with 7 bases spanning the gap. The CDR3 totals 13 residues. In nucleotides, the CDR3 is TGTGCCAGCAGTTTAGGACAGTTAGAGACCCAGTACTTC. Its translation: CASSLGQLETQYF.